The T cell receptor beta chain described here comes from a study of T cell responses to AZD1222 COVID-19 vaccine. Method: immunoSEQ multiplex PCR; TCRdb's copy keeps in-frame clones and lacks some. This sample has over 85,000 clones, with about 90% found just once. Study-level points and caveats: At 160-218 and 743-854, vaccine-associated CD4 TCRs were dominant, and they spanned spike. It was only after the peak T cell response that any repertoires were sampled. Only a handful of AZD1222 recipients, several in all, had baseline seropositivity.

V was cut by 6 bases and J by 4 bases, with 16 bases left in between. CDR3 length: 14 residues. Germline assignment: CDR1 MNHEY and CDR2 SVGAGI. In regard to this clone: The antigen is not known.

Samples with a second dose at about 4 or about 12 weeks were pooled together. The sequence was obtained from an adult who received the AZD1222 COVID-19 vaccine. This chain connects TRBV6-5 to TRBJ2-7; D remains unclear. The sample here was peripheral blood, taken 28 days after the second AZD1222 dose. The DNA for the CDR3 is TGTGCCAGCAGCTATAACATCGGCCTTTACGAGCAGTACTTC. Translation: CASSYNIGLYEQYF.